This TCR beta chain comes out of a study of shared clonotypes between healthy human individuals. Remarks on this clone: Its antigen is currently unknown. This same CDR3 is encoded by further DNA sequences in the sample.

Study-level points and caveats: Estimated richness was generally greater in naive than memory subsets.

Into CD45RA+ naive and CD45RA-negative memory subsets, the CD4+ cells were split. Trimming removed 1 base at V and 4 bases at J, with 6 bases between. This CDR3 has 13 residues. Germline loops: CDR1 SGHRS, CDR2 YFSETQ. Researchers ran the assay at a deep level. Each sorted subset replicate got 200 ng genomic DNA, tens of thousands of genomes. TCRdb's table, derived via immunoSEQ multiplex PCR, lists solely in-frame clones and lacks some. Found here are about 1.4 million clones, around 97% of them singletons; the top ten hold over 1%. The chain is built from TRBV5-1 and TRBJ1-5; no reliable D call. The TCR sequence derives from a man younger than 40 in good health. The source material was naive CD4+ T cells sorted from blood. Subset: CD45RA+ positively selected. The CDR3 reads CASSLLGNQPQHF. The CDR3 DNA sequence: TGCGCCAGCAGCTTGTTAGGGAATCAGCCCCAGCATTTT. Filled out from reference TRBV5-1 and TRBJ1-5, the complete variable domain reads KAGVTQTPRYLIKTRGQQVTLSCSPISGHRSVSWYQQTPGQGLQFLFEYFSETQRNKGNFPGRFSGRQFSNSRSEMNVSTLELGDSALYLCASSLLGNQPQHFGDGTRLSIL.